This T cell receptor (beta chain) comes out of a study of neurological immune-mediated disorders. Broader study findings: It was the repertoires of 18 of 34 multiple sclerosis patients that phylogenetic grouping placed in one related-CDR3 cluster, which is a possible signature.

MiXCR, run by TCRdb on the 5' RACE reads, gives a single entry per CDR3 protein. The sample carries about 35,000 distinct CDR3 sequences, around 4% recorded once. Trimming left V 6 bases short and J 0 bases short, with 6 bases between. Germline V gene sequence: CDR1 ENHRY, CDR2 SYGVKD. The CDR3 contains 13 residues. The unsorted libraries originated from 2 million PBMCs kept at -80 C. This clonotype showed up many times. Its antigen is unidentified. The sample taken for sequencing was PBMCs. The sequence was collected from a man aged 30 to 39 with multiple sclerosis. The J gene is TRBJ1-3, the V gene TRBV10-3; D gene ambiguous. In nucleotides, the CDR3 is TGTGCCATCAGGCCGGCCTCTGGAAACACCATATATTTT. Protein product: CAIRPASGNTIYF.